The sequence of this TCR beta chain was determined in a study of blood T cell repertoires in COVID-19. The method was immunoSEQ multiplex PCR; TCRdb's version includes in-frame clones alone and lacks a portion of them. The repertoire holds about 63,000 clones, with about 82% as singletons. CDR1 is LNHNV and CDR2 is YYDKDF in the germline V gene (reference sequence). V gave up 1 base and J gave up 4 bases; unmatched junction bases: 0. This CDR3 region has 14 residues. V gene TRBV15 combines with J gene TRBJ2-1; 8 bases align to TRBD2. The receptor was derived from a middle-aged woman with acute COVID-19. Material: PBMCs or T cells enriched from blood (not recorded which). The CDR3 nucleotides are TGTGCCACCAGCAGAGCGGGGGGGTACAATGAGCAGTTCTTC. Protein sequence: CATSRAGGYNEQFF.